This TCR beta chain stems from a study of T cell changes during pregnancy in multiple sclerosis. This CDR3 has 13 residues. The ends were cut back, 3 bases at V and 4 bases at J, with 10 bases in the middle. Per the germline V gene, CDR1 is MDHEN and CDR2 is SYDVKM. TCRdb keeps only in-frame clones here, not all; method: immunoSEQ multiplex PCR. This sample has under 120,000 clones, with roughly nine tenths found just once. A single count supports this clone. The V and J genes are TRBV28 and TRBJ2-7; tentative D call: TRBD1 (6 bases). This sample comprised peripheral blood, obtained after pregnancy. The TCR originated in a female donor with multiple sclerosis, enrolled in a pregnancy study. Here the CDR3 reads CASSLTGTYEQYF. CDR3 nucleotide sequence: TGTGCCAGCAGTTTGACAGGTACTTACGAGCAGTACTTC.